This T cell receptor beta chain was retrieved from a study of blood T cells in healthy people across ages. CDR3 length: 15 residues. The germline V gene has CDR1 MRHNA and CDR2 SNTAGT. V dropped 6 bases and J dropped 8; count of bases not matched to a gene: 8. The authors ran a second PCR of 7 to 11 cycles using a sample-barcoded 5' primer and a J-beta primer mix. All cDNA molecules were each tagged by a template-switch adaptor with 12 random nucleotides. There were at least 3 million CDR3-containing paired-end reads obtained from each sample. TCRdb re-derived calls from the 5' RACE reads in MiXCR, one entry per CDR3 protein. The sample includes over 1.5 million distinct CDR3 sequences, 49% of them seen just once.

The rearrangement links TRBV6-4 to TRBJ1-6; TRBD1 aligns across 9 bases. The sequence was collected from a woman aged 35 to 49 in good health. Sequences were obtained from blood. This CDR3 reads CASRRDRDRDSPLHF. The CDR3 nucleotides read TGTGCCAGCAGACGGGACAGGGACCGGGATTCACCCCTCCACTTT.